The 8 T cell receptor beta chains given below trace back to one sample, sequenced in a study of T cell responses to AZD1222 COVID-19 vaccine. Profiling relied on immunoSEQ multiplex PCR, and the TCRdb table lists in-frame clones only, not all of them. The repertoire holds some 150,000 clones, with around four fifths as singletons. The sequences come from peripheral blood, collected on day 0 of MenACWY control vaccination. Source of these receptors: an adult in good health.

This clone was counted once. The V gene is TRBV5-6, the J gene TRBJ1-6, with D unclear. The V gene's germline CDR1 is SGHDT and CDR2 YYEEEE. The CDR3 is 14 amino acids. Trimming removed 4 bases at V and 7 bases at J, with 12 bases between. CDR3 protein: CASSGRKGNSPLHF. As DNA, the CDR3 is TGTGCCAGCAGCGGACGTAAAGGGAATTCACCCCTCCACTTT.

The chain carries TRBV19 and TRBJ1-6; no clear D gene. Germline assignment: CDR1 LNHDA and CDR2 SQIVND (reference sequence). V was cut by 7 bases and J by 2 bases, with 9 bases left in between. The CDR3 length is 14 residues. CDR3 in DNA: TGTGCCAGTATGACTGGAACCTATAATTCACCCCTCCACTTT. This gives the protein CASMTGTYNSPLHF. The variable domain in full, with the rest retrieved from reference TRBV19 and TRBJ1-6, is DGGITQSPKYLFRKEGQNVTLSCEQNLNHDAMYWYRQDPGQGLRLIYYSQIVNDFQKGDIAEGYSVSREKKESFPLTVTSAQKNPTAFYLCASMTGTYNSPLHFGNGTRLTVT.

The chain uses TRBV28 and TRBJ1-6; no definite D call. Germline assignment: CDR1 MDHEN and CDR2 SYDVKM. CDR3 length: 13 residues. V lost 6 bases and J 9 bases, leaving 12 bases between the germline ends. Here the CDR3 reads CASSRDGGSPLHF. CDR3 nucleotides: TGTGCCAGCAGCCGTGATGGCGGTTCACCCCTCCACTTT.

The J gene is TRBJ1-1, the V gene TRBV4-1, with a possible D match to TRBD1 (6 bases). The CDR3 is 15 residues long. Deletions cut 3 bases from V and 4 bases from J, with 15 bases between. The germline V gene has CDR1 MGHRA and CDR2 YSYEKL. The CDR3: CASSQGEGVGTEAFF. The CDR3 DNA reads TGCGCCAGCAGCCAGGGTGAGGGGGTGGGCACTGAAGCTTTCTTT.

The gene calls are TRBV24-1 and TRBJ2-3, with 8 bases identical to TRBD2. In germline, CDR1 is KGHDR, CDR2 SFDVKD. The CDR3 spans 16 residues. The ends lost 3 bases at V and 2 bases at J; junction bases unmatched: 6. In DNA, the CDR3 is TGTGCCACCAGTGATCGAAGCGGGGGCGTCACAGATACGCAGTATTTT. Translating gives CATSDRSGGVTDTQYF.

The sample holds many counts of this clone. In the same sample, other DNA sequences code for this CDR3. V usage is TRBV10-3 and J usage is TRBJ2-7; 7 nucleotides match TRBD1. Trimming at V came to 3 bases and at J to 4 bases, leaving 0 bases not matched to a gene. The germline V gene has CDR1 ENHRY and CDR2 SYGVKD. This CDR3 spans 12 amino acids. For the CDR3, the DNA is TGTGCCATCAGTGAACAGGGGTACGAGCAGTACTTC. Translation: CAISEQGYEQYF.

This chain joins TRBV5-1 and TRBJ1-1; 7 bases agree with TRBD1. Germline CDR1 reads SGHRS; CDR2 reads YFSETQ. The CDR3 consists of 16 residues. V dropped 0 bases and J dropped 2; count of bases not matched to a gene: 7. The CDR3 spells CASSLEATGINTEAFF. The CDR3 DNA reads TGCGCCAGCAGCTTGGAGGCGACAGGGATCAACACTGAAGCTTTCTTT.

The CDR3 sequence: CASSLSVEQFF. The CDR3 bases are TGTGCCAGCAGCCTCTCTGTAGAGCAGTTCTTC. The chain couples TRBV7-8 to TRBJ2-1; D gene uncertain. Germline values: CDR1 SGHVS, CDR2 FQNEAQ. V was trimmed by 5 bases and J by 10 bases, leaving 9 bases between them. CDR3 length: 11 residues.